This T cell receptor beta chain emerged from a study of monozygotic twins with inflammatory bowel disease. TCRdb re-called the 5' RACE reads and shows each CDR3 protein once, DNA omitted. Here the sample table reports approximately 200,000 distinct CDR3 sequences. Germline lookup yields CDR1 LGHDT and CDR2 YNNKEL (reference sequence). The CDR3 consists of 13 residues. V gene TRBV3-1 combines with J gene TRBJ1-2; no DNA is available, so the TRBD1 call from TCRdb remains unchecked. The sample was blood. The clonotype originates from a human donor with ulcerative colitis or Crohn's disease, or a healthy co-twin of an affected twin (not recorded which). CDR3 in amino acids: CASSPRDLYGYTF. Using reference TRBV3-1 and TRBJ1-2 for the parts outside the CDR3, the full variable domain is DTAVSQTPKYLVTQMGNDKSIKCEQNLGHDTMYWYKQDSKKFLKIMFSYNNKELIINETVPNRFSPKSPDKAHLNLHINSLELGDSAVYFCASSPRDLYGYTFGSGTRLTVV.